A selection of T cell receptor beta chains follows, all from one sample in a study of T cell responses to AZD1222 COVID-19 vaccine. Assay used: immunoSEQ multiplex PCR; TCRdb lists only in-frame clones, some missing. In the table there are 120,000 to 150,000 clones, approximately 89% of which are singletons. The material was peripheral blood, obtained on day 0 of AZD1222 vaccination. Receptor source: an adult in good health. Both conserved end residues are part of each CDR3. The D gene is left open where the match is weak. Not all rows give a size; the values are once, few, many and, for expanded clones, a class.

size: .
J: TRBJ2-3
D: .
V: TRBV5-1
DNA: TGCGCCAGCAGGGTTTCCGGGACGGCTAGCACAGATACGCAGTATTTT
CDR3: CASRVSGTASTDTQYF

size: .
J: TRBJ1-6
D: .
V: TRBV18
DNA: TGTGCCAGCTCACCCGGGGGGACTAATTCACCCCTCCACTTT
CDR3: CASSPGGTNSPLHF

size: .
J: TRBJ2-3
D: .
V: TRBV24-1
DNA: TGTGCCACCAGTGATGAAAGCCGGGGGACACCGAGCACAGATACGCAGTATTTT
CDR3: CATSDESRGTPSTDTQYF

size: few
J: TRBJ2-1
D: .
V: TRBV29-1
DNA: TGCAGCGTTGAAGATCCCCGGGGATCCCACAATGAGCAGTTCTTC
CDR3: CSVEDPRGSHNEQFF

size: .
J: TRBJ2-1
D: TRBD2
V: TRBV9
DNA: TGTGCCAGCAGCTCACCCGTAGGGGCTAGCGGGTTATCCTACAATGAGCAGTTCTTC
CDR3: CASSSPVGASGLSYNEQFF

size: .
J: TRBJ2-1
D: TRBD2
V: TRBV9
DNA: TGTGCCAGCAGCGGGGGACTAGCGGGGGTTACCTACAATGAGCAGTTCTTC
CDR3: CASSGGLAGVTYNEQFF

size: once
J: TRBJ1-2
D: TRBD1
V: TRBV9
DNA: TGTGCCAGCAGCACCCCCGACAGGGTCTATGGCTACACCTTC
CDR3: CASSTPDRVYGYTF

size: once
J: TRBJ2-7
D: .
V: TRBV18
DNA: TGTGCCAGCTCACCCCGACGGTACGAGCAGTACTTC
CDR3: CASSPRRYEQYF

size: .
J: TRBJ2-7
D: .
V: TRBV4-1
DNA: TGCGCCAGCAGCCAATTGATACGGGGCGAGCAGTACTTC
CDR3: CASSQLIRGEQYF

size: .
J: TRBJ2-5
D: .
V: TRBV3-1/TRBV3-2
DNA: TGTGCCAGCAGCCAAGGATCCGAGACCCAGTACTTC
CDR3: CASSQGSETQYF

size: once
J: TRBJ1-1
D: TRBD1
V: TRBV6-5
DNA: TGTGCCAGCAGTAGAGACAGGGGGTTCACTGAAGCTTTCTTT
CDR3: CASSRDRGFTEAFF

size: .
J: TRBJ2-3
D: .
V: TRBV14
DNA: TGTGCCAGCAGCAGCCTTGGTGGGCAGTATTTT
CDR3: CASSSLGGQYF

size: once
J: TRBJ2-1
D: .
V: TRBV4-2
DNA: TGTGCCAGCAGCCAACCTGGACGGCCCGACAATGAGCAGTTCTTC
CDR3: CASSQPGRPDNEQFF

size: .
J: TRBJ1-2
D: .
V: TRBV7-2
DNA: TGTGCCAGCAGAACCCCCGCGGGGGGGAGCTATGGCTACACCTTC
CDR3: CASRTPAGGSYGYTF

size: .
J: TRBJ2-1
D: TRBD2
V: TRBV7-3
DNA: TGTGCCAGCAAACCTAGCGGGGAGTCCAATGAGCAGTTCTTC
CDR3: CASKPSGESNEQFF

size: .
J: TRBJ2-7
D: TRBD1
V: TRBV18
DNA: TGTGCCAGCTCACCGACAGGGGTCGAGCAGTACTTC
CDR3: CASSPTGVEQYF

size: .
J: TRBJ2-7
D: .
V: TRBV18
DNA: TGTGCCAGCTCATGGGTGGGGACAACCTACGAGCAGTACTTC
CDR3: CASSWVGTTYEQYF

size: .
J: TRBJ1-2
D: TRBD1
V: TRBV12-3/TRBV12-4
DNA: TGTGCCAGCAGCCCCGGCAGGGGGCATGGCTACACCTTC
CDR3: CASSPGRGHGYTF

size: .
J: TRBJ2-7
D: .
V: TRBV6-2/TRBV6-3
DNA: TGTGCCAGCAGCGGACAGCGGAACTCCTACGAGCAGTACTTC
CDR3: CASSGQRNSYEQYF

size: .
J: TRBJ2-3
D: TRBD2
V: TRBV19
DNA: TGTGCCAGTAGTCTCCTAGCGGGAGCGGGGGCTACAACGCAGTATTTT
CDR3: CASSLLAGAGATTQYF

size: .
J: TRBJ2-2
D: .
V: TRBV30
DNA: TGTGCCGCGAGGAGTCCAGTCGGTAACACCGGGGAGCTGTTTTTT
CDR3: CAARSPVGNTGELFF

size: .
J: TRBJ2-1
D: TRBD2
V: TRBV19
DNA: TGTGCCAGTAGTATTCTAGCGGCCGACAATGAGCAGTTCTTC
CDR3: CASSILAADNEQFF

size: .
J: TRBJ1-3
D: .
V: TRBV9
DNA: TGTGCCAGCAGCGTAGACTATGCAGGCTCTGGAAACACCATATATTTT
CDR3: CASSVDYAGSGNTIYF

size: .
J: TRBJ2-2
D: TRBD2
V: TRBV2
DNA: TGTGCCAGCAGGACTCGGGCGGGAGCGAACACCGGGGAGCTGTTTTTT
CDR3: CASRTRAGANTGELFF

size: .
J: TRBJ2-2
D: .
V: TRBV7-3
DNA: TGTGCCAGCAGGTCCCAGGGGGGACAGTTGACCGGGGAGCTGTTTTTT
CDR3: CASRSQGGQLTGELFF

size: .
J: TRBJ1-1
D: .
V: TRBV27
DNA: TGTGCCAGCAGTTCGGGGGTTACTGAAGCTTTCTTT
CDR3: CASSSGVTEAFF

size: .
J: TRBJ2-1
D: .
V: TRBV28
DNA: TGTGCCAGCAACCTGGACTACGACAATGAGCAGTTCTTC
CDR3: CASNLDYDNEQFF

size: .
J: TRBJ2-2
D: .
V: TRBV5-5
DNA: TGTGCCAGCAGCTTGGTGGGGGGGAACACCGGGGAGCTGTTTTTT
CDR3: CASSLVGGNTGELFF

size: .
J: TRBJ1-1
D: .
V: TRBV7-3
DNA: TGTGCCAGCAGCTTAGGGGTCGGGATGAACACTGAAGCTTTCTTT
CDR3: CASSLGVGMNTEAFF

size: .
J: TRBJ1-6
D: .
V: TRBV10-2
DNA: TGCGCCAGCAGTCAGGGATCCTATAATTCACCCCTCCACTTT
CDR3: CASSQGSYNSPLHF